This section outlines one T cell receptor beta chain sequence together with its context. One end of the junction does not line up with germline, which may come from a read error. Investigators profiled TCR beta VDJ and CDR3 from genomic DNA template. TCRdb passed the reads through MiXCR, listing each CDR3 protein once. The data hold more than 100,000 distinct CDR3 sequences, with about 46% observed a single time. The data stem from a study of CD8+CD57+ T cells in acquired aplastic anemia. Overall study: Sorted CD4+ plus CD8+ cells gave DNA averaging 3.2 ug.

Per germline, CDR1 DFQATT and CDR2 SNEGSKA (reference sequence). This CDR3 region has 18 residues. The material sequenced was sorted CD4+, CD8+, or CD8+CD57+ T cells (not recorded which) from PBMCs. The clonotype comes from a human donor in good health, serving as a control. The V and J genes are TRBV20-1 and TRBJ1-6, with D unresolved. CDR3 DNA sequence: TGCGGTGCTAGAGATGGAGGTCACCCGAGCTCCTATAATTCACCCCTCCACTTT. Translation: CGARDGGHPSSYNSPLHF.